This T cell receptor beta chain was identified in a study of neoadjuvant anti-PD-1 for oral cavity cancer. The CDR3 is 10 amino acids. Germline loops: CDR1 KGHSH, CDR2 LQKENI. The germline V and J ends were trimmed by 6 bases and 10 bases, with 7 bases remaining between them. Time point: after neoadjuvant nivolumab, at surgical resection. Sequenced by immunoSEQ multiplex PCR; TCRdb stores in-frame clones only, minus some. The sample contains about 9,200 clones, roughly 67% of which appear only once. The sequences come from tumor tissue, collected after nivolumab (anti-PD-1) treatment. The rearrangement joins TRBV18 to TRBJ2-1; D not certain. This clonotype originated in a person between 35 and 79 years old with oral cavity squamous cell carcinoma. CDR3 region: CASSHGEQFF. CDR3 nucleotides: TGTGCCAGCTCCCATGGGGAGCAGTTCTTC.